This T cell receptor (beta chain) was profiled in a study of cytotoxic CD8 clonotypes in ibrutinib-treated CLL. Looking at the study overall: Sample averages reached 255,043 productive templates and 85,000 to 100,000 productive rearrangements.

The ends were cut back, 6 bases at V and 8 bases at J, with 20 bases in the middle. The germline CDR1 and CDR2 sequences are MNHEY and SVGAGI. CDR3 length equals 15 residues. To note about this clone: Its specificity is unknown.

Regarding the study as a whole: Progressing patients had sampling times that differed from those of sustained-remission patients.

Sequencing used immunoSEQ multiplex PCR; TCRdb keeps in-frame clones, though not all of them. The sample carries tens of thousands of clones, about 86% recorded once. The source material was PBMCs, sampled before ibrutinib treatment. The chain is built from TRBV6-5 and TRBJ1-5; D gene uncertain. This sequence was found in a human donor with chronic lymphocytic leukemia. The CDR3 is CASRQTSDLWKPQHF. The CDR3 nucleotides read TGTGCCAGCAGGCAGACCAGCGACCTATGGAAGCCCCAGCATTTT.